The present T cell receptor beta chain was sequenced within a study of blood T cell repertoires in COVID-19. Study details: PBMCs, B-cell-depleted T cells, or T cells provided the cDNA or gDNA that made up the material.

The CDR3 has 16 amino acids. Germline V gene lookup returns CDR1 MNHEY and CDR2 SMNVEV (reference sequence). Germline trimming cut 4 bases from V and 6 bases from J; bases unmatched to any gene: 11. Participants were placed into cohorts based on the clinical history they reported. For recovered donors of Cohort 3, there were two negative PCRs, clearance, or symptom resolution. Original processing notes: Reference gene primer amplification gave nucleated cell count estimates. Profiled with immunoSEQ multiplex PCR; TCRdb holds only in-frame clones, not every one. V, J and clone size reflect that table, while D and trimming were determined from the DNA. The table lists about 380,000 clones, 70% to 90% of them singletons.

The clonotype originates from a woman aged 18-29 years who had recovered from COVID-19. This chain links TRBV27 with TRBJ1-5; 8 nucleotides agree with TRBD1. The sample comprised PBMCs or T cells enriched from blood (not recorded which). CDR3 DNA sequence: TGTGCCAGCAGTTCCATCATCGACAGGGGAGGTCAGCCCCAGCATTTT. Translating it yields CASSSIIDRGGQPQHF.